The 26 T cell receptor beta chains reported below all come from one sample, sequenced in a study of OX40 agonist ivuxolimab in advanced cancers. Clones were read by immunoSEQ multiplex PCR, and TCRdb kept only the in-frame ones, dropping some. The top ten clones hold 13% to 15% of a sample with about 35,000 clones, around 80% of them seen once. Sequenced material: CD4+ or CD8+ T cells sorted from blood, taken in a trial of the OX40 agonist ivuxolimab. The receptors stem from an adult with an advanced solid tumor such as melanoma, head and neck, liver or kidney cancer.

V is TRBV6-5 and J is TRBJ1-4; D gene uncertain. CDR1 and CDR2 (germline): MNHEY, SVGAGI. Between the trimmed V and J ends, which lost 5 bases and 4 bases, there was a span of 8 bases. The CDR3 covers 13 residues. The CDR3 bases are TGTGCCAGCAGTCTGGACTTTAATGAAAAACTGTTTTTT. It translates to CASSLDFNEKLFF.

This sequence joins TRBV28 and TRBJ1-5; D is uncertain. CDR3 length equals 13 residues. From germline, CDR1 is MDHEN and CDR2 SYDVKM. Trimming pared 5 bases from V and 5 bases from J, leaving 10 bases between. CDR3 sequence: CASSPDWYQPQHF. DNA for the CDR3: TGTGCCAGCAGTCCGGACTGGTATCAGCCCCAGCATTTT.

V is TRBV18 and J is TRBJ1-2; no clear D gene. Germline CDR1 reads KGHSH; CDR2 reads LQKENI. V was pared by 4 bases and J by 5 bases, with 17 bases between. The CDR3 is 15 amino acids. CDR3 in amino acids: CASSRGSGKEYGYTF. Written as DNA, the CDR3 is TGTGCCAGCTCACGTGGATCTGGGAAGGAATATGGCTACACCTTC.

This chain joins TRBV7-9 and TRBJ2-3; tentatively, D is TRBD2 (6 bases). V was cut by 5 bases and J by 9 bases, with 12 bases left in between. CDR1 is SEHNR and CDR2 is FQNEAQ in the germline V gene (reference sequence). The CDR3 runs to 12 residues. The CDR3 DNA sequence: TGTGCCAGCAGCATTAGCGGTGGGACGCAGTATTTT. This codes for CASSISGGTQYF.

This clone was observed a single time. The chain links TRBV9 to TRBJ1-3, with 7 bases that match TRBD1. Germline CDR1 SGDLS, CDR2 YYNGEE. The CDR3 loop spans 17 amino acids. Losses at the gene ends were 4 bases for V and 0 bases for J; bases not matched to a gene: 10. CDR3 loop: CASSPGTASFSGNTIYF. The CDR3 DNA is TGTGCCAGCAGCCCCGGGACAGCCTCTTTCTCTGGAAACACCATATATTTT.

The chain employs TRBV29-1 and TRBJ1-3; D is possibly TRBD1 (5 bases). The CDR3 sequence is 16 residues long. Per germline, CDR1 SQVTM and CDR2 ANQGSEA. V lost 2 bases, J lost 4 bases, and 18 bases lay in between. CDR3 sequence (DNA): TGCAGCGTTGAATTAGGGGCCTTTGCGGGGGGAAACACCATATATTTT. It encodes CSVELGAFAGGNTIYF.

CDR3 DNA: TGTGCCAGCAGTGAATATTGGGACAGCCGCTACGAGCAGTACTTC. Residues: CASSEYWDSRYEQYF. The J gene is TRBJ2-7, the V gene TRBV6-1, with 7 bases lining up with TRBD1. The V gene's germline CDR1 is MNHNS and CDR2 SASEGT. The CDR3 is 15 residues long. J lost 3 bases, V lost 2 bases, and 7 bases had no gene match.

The J gene is TRBJ1-2, the V gene TRBV18; TRBD1 matches at 10 bases. V was pared by 5 bases and J by 8 bases, with 8 bases of the junction left unmatched. CDR1 is KGHSH, CDR2 LQKENI, per germline. CDR3 size: 14 residues. CDR3 coding DNA: TGTGCCAGCTCATGGACAGGGGGAATGGAGGGCTACACCTTC. This gives the protein CASSWTGGMEGYTF. The full variable domain, completed using reference TRBV18 and TRBJ1-2, is NAGVMQNPRHLVRRRGQEARLRCSPMKGHSHVYWYRQLPEEGLKFMVYLQKENIIDESGMPKERFSAEFPKEGPSILRIQQVVRGDSAAYFCASSWTGGMEGYTFGSGTRLTVV.

V is TRBV10-1 and J is TRBJ1-2; the D is unclear. The V gene lost 2 bases and the J gene lost 7 bases, with 17 bases spanning the gap. The CDR3 extends over 15 amino acids. The germline CDR1 and CDR2 sequences are WNHNN and SYGVQD (reference sequence). Written as DNA, the CDR3 is TGCGCCAGCAGTGAGAAGAGGGCCGGGTTAAGTGGCTACACCTTC. Amino acids: CASSEKRAGLSGYTF.

The V and J genes are TRBV27 and TRBJ2-2, with unresolved D. The CDR3 has 14 amino acids. Germline V gives CDR1 MNHEY, CDR2 SMNVEV (reference sequence). V lost 1 base to trimming and J lost 6 bases, with 9 bases between them. The CDR3 region has the DNA TGTGCCAGCAGTTTATTAAGGGAATCCGGGGAGCTGTTTTTT. Its translation is CASSLLRESGELFF.

The chain combines TRBV30 with TRBJ2-3, with 9 nucleotides matching TRBD1. The V gene's germline CDR1 is GTSNPN and CDR2 SVGIG (reference sequence). J was trimmed by 3 bases and V by 2 bases; bases with no gene match: 6. CDR3 size: 15 residues. The CDR3 protein is CAWSIRTGATDTQYF. CDR3 coding DNA: TGTGCCTGGAGTATAAGGACAGGGGCGACAGATACGCAGTATTTT. The full variable domain, with the rest looked up from reference TRBV30 and TRBJ2-3, is SQTIHQWPATLVQPVGSPLSLECTVEGTSNPNLYWYRQAAGRGLQLLFYSVGIGQISSEVPQNLSASRPQDRQFILSSKKLLLSDSGFYLCAWSIRTGATDTQYFGPGTRLTVL.

The gene calls are TRBV7-9 and TRBJ2-7; D perhaps matches TRBD1 (5 bases). Looked up from germline, CDR1 is SEHNR and CDR2 is FQNEAQ (reference sequence). V gave up 1 base and J gave up 5 bases, with 9 bases separating them. The CDR3 contains 13 residues. The CDR3 nucleotides read TGTGCCAGCAGCTTAGGTAGCAGGGACGAGCAGTACTTC. This encodes CASSLGSRDEQYF.

V usage is TRBV5-6 and J usage is TRBJ2-7, with D possibly TRBD1 on 5 matching bases. Looked up from germline, CDR1 is SGHDT and CDR2 is YYEEEE. V was clipped by 1 base and J by 3 bases, with 14 bases between them. The CDR3 length is 15 residues. The CDR3 DNA follows: TGTGCCAGCAGCTTGCTGCGGACATCCTTCTACGAGCAGTACTTC. Its translation is CASSLLRTSFYEQYF. Filled out from reference TRBV5-6 and TRBJ2-7, the complete variable domain reads DAGVTQSPTHLIKTRGQQVTLRCSPKSGHDTVSWYQQALGQGPQFIFQYYEEEERQRGNFPDRFSGHQFPNYSSELNVNALLLGDSALYLCASSLLRTSFYEQYFGPGTRLTVT.

In this sample, this clone turned up once. V and J are TRBV7-6 and TRBJ1-5; D is unresolved. CDR3 length: 13 amino acids. Trimming pared 5 bases from V and 2 bases from J, leaving 7 bases between. CDR1 SGHVS and CDR2 FNYEAQ come from the germline V gene. CDR3 residues: CASSIQRNQPQHF. The CDR3, as DNA: TGTGCCAGCAGCATTCAACGCAATCAGCCCCAGCATTTT. Full variable domain (remainder filled in from reference TRBV7-6 and TRBJ1-5): GAGVSQSPRYKVTKRGQDVALRCDPISGHVSLYWYRQALGQGPEFLTYFNYEAQQDKSGLPNDRFSAERPEGSISTLTIQRTEQRDSAMYRCASSIQRNQPQHFGDGTRLSIL.

This rearrangement joins TRBV11-1 to TRBJ2-5; no firm D call. The J call may be wrong; the DNA end is better matched by TRBJ2-7. Germline CDR1 SGHAT, CDR2 FQDESV (reference sequence). The CDR3 runs to 12 residues. The CDR3 region has the DNA TGTGCCAGCAGCTTCGATTTTAGCGAGCAGTACTTC. Its protein is CASSFDFSEQYF.

The chain has TRBV5-1 and TRBJ1-1; D perhaps matches TRBD1 (6 bases). Trimming cost V 6 bases and J 8 bases, with 14 bases left between them. The CDR3 covers 12 residues. Germline CDR1 SGHRS, CDR2 YFSETQ. Written as DNA, the CDR3 is TGCGCCAGCACCCGAGGGGGGAAGGAAGCTTTCTTT. Translated, it gives CASTRGGKEAFF.

CDR3 sequence: CAWDRDRGWELFF. CDR3 DNA sequence: TGTGCCTGGGACCGGGACAGGGGGTGGGAGCTGTTTTTT. V is TRBV30 and J is TRBJ2-2, with 11 nucleotides matching TRBD1. Per the germline V gene, CDR1 is GTSNPN and CDR2 is SVGIG (reference sequence). The CDR3 length is 13 residues. V trimming: 5 bases; J trimming: 9 bases; junction bases outside the gene matches: 5.

The J gene is TRBJ1-1, the V gene TRBV5-1; D is undetermined. Looked up from germline, CDR1 is SGHRS and CDR2 is YFSETQ. V was clipped by 1 base and J by 0 bases, with 10 bases between them. CDR3 size: 15 residues. CDR3 in DNA: TGCGCCAGCAGCTTGAGCAGCCTCATGAACACTGAAGCTTTCTTT. Encoded protein: CASSLSSLMNTEAFF.

This chain links TRBV30 with TRBJ1-5; TRBD1 is a possible D gene (6 bases). The CDR3 has 15 residues. CDR1 and CDR2 from the germline V gene are GTSNPN and SVGIG (reference sequence). Trimming pared 8 bases from V and 1 base from J, leaving 18 bases between. As DNA, the CDR3 is TGTGCCGCCACCACAGGGTTATCAAGCAATCAGCCCCAGCATTTT. Its translation: CAATTGLSSNQPQHF.

This clone was detected only once. The V gene is TRBV28, the J gene TRBJ1-6, with D perhaps TRBD1 (5 bases). Per the germline V gene, CDR1 is MDHEN and CDR2 is SYDVKM. This CDR3 has 14 amino acids. Trimming left V 2 bases short and J 7 bases short, with 9 bases between. CDR3 amino acids: CASSLRRVNSPLHF. The CDR3 bases are TGTGCCAGCAGTTTACGCAGGGTGAATTCACCCCTCCACTTT.

The chain combines TRBV28 with TRBJ1-4; 8 bases align to TRBD1. Germline V lookup: CDR1 MDHEN, CDR2 SYDVKM. This CDR3 comprises 17 residues. The V gene end was trimmed by 10 bases and the J gene end by 7 bases; junction bases not matched to a gene: 20. The CDR3, as DNA: TGTGCCACCCTTCGGCGGGGACAGGTTATTTTCGGTGAAAAACTGTTTTTT. Protein sequence: CATLRRGQVIFGEKLFF.

V is TRBV10-3 and J is TRBJ2-5; D tentatively reads TRBD1 or TRBD2 (5 bases each). Trimming left V 4 bases short and J 5 bases short, with 5 bases between. CDR3 length equals 11 residues. Germline CDR1 reads ENHRY; CDR2 reads SYGVKD. The CDR3 region has the DNA TGTGCCATCAGTGGGGGGGAGACCCAGTACTTC. It is translated as CAISGGETQYF.

This clone appeared once. This chain uses TRBV10-1 with TRBJ2-7, with a tentative D call TRBD2 (6 bases). In germline, CDR1 is WNHNN, CDR2 SYGVQD (reference sequence). This CDR3 region has 13 residues. Trimming removed 6 bases from V and 5 bases from J, with 14 bases in between. The CDR3 DNA reads as TGCGCCAGCAGCCAGGAACTAGCCAACGAGCAGTACTTC. It translates to CASSQELANEQYF.

The gene calls are TRBV4-1 and TRBJ2-1; TRBD2 agrees at 14 bases. CDR3 size: 18 residues. V shed 0 bases, J shed 0 bases, and the junction held 1 base outside the gene matches. Germline loops: CDR1 MGHRA, CDR2 YSYEKL. Here the CDR3 reads CASSQDGTSGSSYNEQFF. The CDR3, as DNA: TGCGCCAGCAGCCAAGACGGGACTAGCGGGAGCTCCTACAATGAGCAGTTCTTC.

J is TRBJ2-3 and V is TRBV5-4, with 9 bases matching TRBD2. The germline CDR1 and CDR2 sequences are SGHNT and YYREEE (reference sequence). This CDR3 comprises 16 residues. Unmatched junction bases numbered 11, after V lost 4 bases and J lost 5 bases. The CDR3 reads CASSPGPLAGLDTQYF. The CDR3 DNA sequence: TGTGCCAGCAGCCCCGGGCCACTAGCGGGCCTAGATACGCAGTATTTT.

The CDR3 loop reads CASSLIIRTPSYNEQFF. The DNA for the CDR3 is TGTGCCAGCAGCTTAATTATCCGGACTCCGAGCTACAATGAGCAGTTCTTC. J is TRBJ2-1 and V is TRBV7-8, with TRBD2 as a possible D gene (5 bases). Germline V gene lookup returns CDR1 SGHVS and CDR2 FQNEAQ. This CDR3 is built from 17 residues. Trimming took off 2 bases at V and 3 bases at J, with 17 bases between the two ends. The whole variable domain, filled in from reference TRBV7-8 and TRBJ2-1, reads GAGVSQSPRYKVAKRGQDVALRCDPISGHVSLFWYQQALGQGPEFLTYFQNEAQLDKSGLPSDRFFAERPEGSVSTLKIQRTQQEDSAVYLCASSLIIRTPSYNEQFFGPGTRLTVL.